This T cell receptor beta chain derives from a study of spatial heterogeneity in lung cancer. The study's findings and limits: Expanded intratumoral alpha and beta TCR counts tracked tumor mutation counts.

TCRdb reanalysed the 5' RACE reads using MiXCR and keeps one entry per CDR3 protein. The sample lists around 9,800 distinct CDR3 sequences; roughly 8% were seen once. CDR3 length equals 14 residues. Germline V gene data show CDR1 as MNHNY and CDR2 as SVGAGI (reference sequence). Losses at the gene ends were 8 bases for V and 1 base for J; bases not matched to a gene: 4. Regarding this clonotype: No antigen is known for it.

Time point specified: sample taken at primary tumor resection. The donors, about 74 patients with untreated early-stage non-small cell lung cancer, provided the samples. The clonotype was recovered from a female donor with early-stage non-small cell lung cancer. The chain has TRBV6-6 and TRBJ1-1; TRBD1 agrees at 10 bases. The material was lung tumor tissue, obtained at surgery. This chain's CDR3 is CASGTGAGNTEAFF. For the CDR3, the DNA is TGTGCCAGCGGGACAGGGGCTGGGAACACTGAAGCTTTCTTT.